The rows below give T cell receptor beta chains drawn from one sample of a study of blood T cell repertoires in COVID-19. Using immunoSEQ multiplex PCR, the repertoire was profiled, and TCRdb retains in-frame clones only, with some absent. The sample has 110,000 to 150,000 clones, approximately 80% seen once; the top ten hold around 1.8%. Material: peripheral blood. The receptors were gathered from a woman aged 60-70 years with acute or convalescent COVID-19. The CDR3 runs from the conserved cysteine through the conserved F or W. A D gene is named only where the DNA matches it firmly. A row's size may be missing; if present it is once, few, many or a size class.

v_gene,abundance,d_gene,j_gene,CDR3aa,CDR3nt
TRBV19,few,TRBD2,TRBJ2-1,CASKRGLAGGRDYNEQFF,TGTGCCAGTAAGAGAGGACTAGCGGGAGGTAGGGACTACAATGAGCAGTTCTTC
TRBV6-6,NA,TRBD2,TRBJ2-2,CASSHPRAGGTGELFF,TGTGCCAGCAGTCACCCTAGAGCGGGAGGCACCGGGGAGCTGTTTTTT
TRBV30,NA,NA,TRBJ1-6,CAWEPRGSPLHF,TGTGCTTGGGAGCCAAGAGGTTCACCCCTCCACTTT
TRBV7-6,NA,TRBD2,TRBJ2-1,CASSSPGLGHSNEQFF,TGTGCCAGCAGCTCACCGGGACTAGGTCACTCTAATGAGCAGTTCTTC
TRBV2,NA,TRBD2,TRBJ2-5,CASRQGLASQETQYF,TGTGCCAGCAGGCAGGGACTAGCATCCCAAGAGACCCAGTACTTC
TRBV27,few,TRBD1,TRBJ1-5,CASRERQGVDQPQHF,TGTGCCAGCAGAGAGCGACAGGGGGTGGATCAGCCCCAGCATTTT
TRBV21-1,NA,NA,TRBJ2-7,CASSKAPGTISYEQYF,TGTGCCAGCAGCAAAGCGCCGGGGACTATCTCCTACGAGCAGTACTTC
TRBV5-6,NA,TRBD1,TRBJ2-2,CASSQPGTAGELFF,TGTGCCAGCAGCCAGCCCGGGACAGCCGGGGAGCTGTTTTTT
TRBV5-1,NA,TRBD1,TRBJ1-2,CASSRASGQGTIGYGYTF,TGCGCCAGCAGTCGGGCCTCGGGACAGGGGACAATTGGCTATGGCTACACCTTC
TRBV7-8,NA,NA,TRBJ2-7,CASSLGRQAAVYEQYF,TGTGCCAGCAGCTTAGGGCGACAGGCAGCAGTCTACGAGCAGTACTTC
TRBV28,NA,NA,TRBJ1-2,CASSSPATGLYGYTF,TGTGCCAGCAGTTCCCCAGCGACCGGACTATATGGCTACACCTTC
TRBV5-1,NA,TRBD1,TRBJ2-7,CASSLRAGTATSSYEQYF,TGCGCCAGCAGCCTCCGAGCTGGGACAGCTACATCCTCCTACGAGCAGTACTTC
TRBV10-2,NA,TRBD2,TRBJ2-7,CASSERGLAGYEQYF,TGCGCCAGCAGTGAAAGGGGACTAGCGGGCTACGAGCAGTACTTC
TRBV5-1,NA,NA,TRBJ1-4,CASSPLQGNEKLFF,TGCGCCAGCAGCCCCCTTCAGGGAAATGAAAAACTGTTTTTT
TRBV28,NA,NA,TRBJ1-2,CASSLPANYGYTF,TGTGCCAGCAGTTTACCCGCGAATTATGGCTACACCTTC
TRBV5-1,NA,TRBD2,TRBJ2-1,CASSQRGGISSYNEQFF,TGCGCCAGCAGCCAGAGGGGAGGGATTAGCTCCTACAATGAGCAGTTCTTC
TRBV5-1,NA,NA,TRBJ2-1,CASSEEDLSYNEQFF,TGCGCCAGCTCTGAGGAGGACTTATCCTACAATGAGCAGTTCTTC
TRBV7-2,NA,NA,TRBJ2-3,CASSLAGGVADTQYF,TGTGCCAGCAGCTTAGCAGGGGGGGTCGCAGATACGCAGTATTTT
TRBV27,few,NA,TRBJ1-2,CASSIMTGNYGYTF,TGTGCCAGCAGTATAATGACAGGCAACTATGGCTACACCTTC
TRBV10-3,NA,NA,TRBJ2-7,CAIQTSPSYEQYF,TGTGCCATCCAGACATCTCCCTCCTACGAGCAGTACTTC
TRBV27,NA,TRBD2,TRBJ2-1,CASTGGLVLDEQFF,TGTGCCAGCACCGGAGGACTAGTATTGGATGAGCAGTTCTTC
TRBV7-2,NA,NA,TRBJ1-2,CASSPRRTVDGYTF,TGTGCCAGCAGCCCACGGAGGACGGTGGATGGCTACACCTTC
TRBV6-6,NA,TRBD1,TRBJ1-1,CASSPLTLDRFNTEAFF,TGTGCCAGCAGTCCCCTAACCCTGGACAGGTTCAACACTGAAGCTTTCTTT
TRBV2,few,NA,TRBJ2-2,CASRQYLAGELFF,TGTGCCAGCAGACAGTATTTAGCCGGGGAGCTGTTTTTT
TRBV6-5,NA,NA,TRBJ2-1,CASSPPAGVYNEQFF,TGTGCCAGCAGCCCCCCAGCGGGCGTCTACAATGAGCAGTTCTTC
TRBV21-1,NA,NA,TRBJ1-1,CASSKVGRAFF,TGTGCCAGCAGCAAAGTAGGGAGAGCTTTCTTT
TRBV29-1,NA,TRBD1,TRBJ2-7,CSVEGTGVYEQYF,TGCAGCGTTGAAGGGACAGGGGTGTACGAGCAGTACTTC
TRBV12-3/TRBV12-4,NA,NA,TRBJ1-2,CASSFDRIYGYTF,TGTGCCAGCAGTTTTGACAGGATCTATGGCTACACCTTC
TRBV6-1,few,NA,TRBJ1-5,CASSERGGYQPQHF,TGTGCCAGCAGTGAACGGGGAGGGTATCAGCCCCAGCATTTT
TRBV5-1,NA,NA,TRBJ1-5,CASSLVPPGVNEGQPQHF,TGCGCCAGCAGCTTGGTGCCGCCAGGGGTGAACGAGGGTCAGCCCCAGCATTTT
TRBV11-2,NA,NA,TRBJ2-7,CASSYGTDDEQYF,TGTGCCAGCAGCTACGGGACTGATGACGAGCAGTACTTC
TRBV28,NA,TRBD1,TRBJ1-3,CASIGQGAGNTIYF,TGTGCCAGCATCGGACAGGGCGCTGGAAACACCATATATTTT
TRBV7-9,NA,NA,TRBJ1-2,CASPPYTF,TGTGCCAGCCCTCCCTACACCTTC
TRBV5-1,NA,TRBD1,TRBJ2-7,CASSPGQIQPYEQYF,TGCGCCAGCAGCCCGGGACAGATCCAGCCCTACGAGCAGTACTTC
TRBV9,NA,TRBD2,TRBJ2-5,CASSGDGSYGLAQETQYF,TGTGCCAGCAGCGGGGACGGATCTTATGGACTAGCCCAAGAGACCCAGTACTTC